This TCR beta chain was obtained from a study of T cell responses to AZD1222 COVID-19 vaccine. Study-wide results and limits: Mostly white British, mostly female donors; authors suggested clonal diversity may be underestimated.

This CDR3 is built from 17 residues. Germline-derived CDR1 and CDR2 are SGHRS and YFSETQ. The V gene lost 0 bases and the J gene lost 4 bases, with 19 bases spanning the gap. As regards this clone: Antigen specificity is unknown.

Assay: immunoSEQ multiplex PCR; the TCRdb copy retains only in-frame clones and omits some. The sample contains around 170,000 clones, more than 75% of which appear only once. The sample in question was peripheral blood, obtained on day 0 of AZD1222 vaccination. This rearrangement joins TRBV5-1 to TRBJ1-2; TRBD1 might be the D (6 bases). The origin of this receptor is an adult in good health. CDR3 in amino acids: CASSLVGTPSLLYGYTF. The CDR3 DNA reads TGCGCCAGCAGCTTGGTGGGGACACCAAGTTTACTCTATGGCTACACCTTC.